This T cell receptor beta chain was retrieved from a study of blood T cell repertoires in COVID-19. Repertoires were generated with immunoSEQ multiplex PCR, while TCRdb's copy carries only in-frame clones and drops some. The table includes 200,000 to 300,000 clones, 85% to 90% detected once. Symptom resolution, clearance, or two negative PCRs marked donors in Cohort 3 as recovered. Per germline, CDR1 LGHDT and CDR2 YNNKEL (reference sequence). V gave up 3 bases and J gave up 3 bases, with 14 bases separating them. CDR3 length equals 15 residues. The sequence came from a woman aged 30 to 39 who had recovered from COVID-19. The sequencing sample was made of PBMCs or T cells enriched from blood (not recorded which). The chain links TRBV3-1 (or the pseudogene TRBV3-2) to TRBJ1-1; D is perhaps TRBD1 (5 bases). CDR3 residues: CASSHLAREDTEAFF. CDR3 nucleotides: TGTGCCAGCAGCCACCTCGCCAGGGAGGACACTGAAGCTTTCTTT.